This passage covers 14 T cell receptor beta chains from one sample sequenced in a study of CD8 T cells in ankylosing spondylitis. General study points: A TCR beta motif of under 10 highly homologous variants seemed to mark ankylosing spondylitis blood.

TCRdb itself ran the 5' RACE reads through MiXCR, one entry per CDR3 protein. Among about 420,000 distinct CDR3 sequences listed, about a fifth were seen once. For these receptors, no antigen is known. Sequenced input: blood, either unsorted or a sorted T cell fraction (not recorded which). The receptors come from a male donor with ankylosing spondylitis.

The chain couples TRBV27 to TRBJ1-5, with 7 bases that match TRBD1. Germline V gene lookup returns CDR1 MNHEY and CDR2 SMNVEV (reference sequence). The CDR3 is made up of 15 amino acids. The V and J ends lost 2 bases and 6 bases, in that order; junction bases with no gene match: 7. This CDR3 reads CASSLLRGGSQPQHF. The CDR3 DNA reads TGTGCCAGCAGTTTACTCAGAGGGGGCAGTCAGCCCCAGCATTTT.

The rearrangement joins TRBV20-1 to TRBJ1-5, with D perhaps TRBD1 (6 bases). V lost 6 bases, J lost 3 bases, and 12 bases lay in between. Germline V CDR1 and CDR2: DFQATT, SNEGSKA (reference sequence). The CDR3 length is 13 residues. The CDR3 sequence: CSAAGTFNQPQHF. The DNA of the CDR3 is TGCAGTGCGGCCGGGACATTCAATCAGCCCCAGCATTTT.

This clonotype has more than one count but fewer than ten. The chain links TRBV18 to TRBJ1-1; D is unclear. The CDR3 runs to 13 residues. Looked up from germline, CDR1 is KGHSH and CDR2 is LQKENI. V was pared by 0 bases and J by 5 bases, with 7 bases between. The CDR3 spells CASSPPVQTEAFF. Here the CDR3 DNA reads TGTGCCAGCTCACCACCGGTACAGACTGAAGCTTTCTTT.

This sequence joins TRBV25-1 and TRBJ2-3; D is uncertain. This CDR3 has 15 amino acids. Looked up from germline, CDR1 is MGHDK and CDR2 is SYGVNS. V was pared by 4 bases and J by 0 bases, with 11 bases between. The CDR3 protein is CASSAGLPSTDTQYF. Here the CDR3 DNA reads TGTGCCAGCAGTGCCGGGTTACCTAGCACAGATACGCAGTATTTT.

J is TRBJ2-3 and V is TRBV10-1, with TRBD2 matching 8 bases. Germline lookup yields CDR1 WNHNN and CDR2 SYGVQD (reference sequence). After removal of 0 bases from V and 0 bases from J, the junction contained 5 bases not matched to a gene. The CDR3 is 17 amino acids. The CDR3 region has the DNA TGCGCCAGCAGTGAGTCGAAAAGCGGGGGTAGCACAGATACGCAGTATTTT. This translates into CASSESKSGGSTDTQYF.

This clonotype was counted between two and nine times. The chain recombines TRBV28 with TRBJ2-4; 12 bases line up with TRBD2. CDR1 and CDR2 (germline): MDHEN, SYDVKM. This CDR3 has 19 residues. V shed 2 bases and J 0 bases; nucleotides not matched to a gene: 8. DNA of the CDR3: TGTGCCAGCAGTTTACCCCTGCTAGCGGGAGGGCTAGCCAAAAACATTCAGTACTTC. Its protein product is CASSLPLLAGGLAKNIQYF.

This rearrangement joins TRBV20-1 to TRBJ2-7, with 9 bases fitting TRBD2. Per germline, CDR1 DFQATT and CDR2 SNEGSKA (reference sequence). The V gene end was trimmed by 3 bases and the J gene end by 9 bases; junction bases not matched to a gene: 12. The CDR3 consists of 14 residues. The DNA of the CDR3 is TGCAGTGCTAGGGTGCCGGGACTAGCAGGCGCGCAGTACTTC. Protein product: CSARVPGLAGAQYF.

In this sample, this clonotype turned up a few times. This chain connects TRBV29-1 to TRBJ1-4; 9 positions match TRBD1. The V and J ends lost 5 bases and 3 bases, in that order; junction bases with no gene match: 10. The CDR3 totals 16 residues. The V gene's germline CDR1 is SQVTM and CDR2 ANQGSEA. CDR3 bases: TGCAGCGTTCCCGACGGGACAGGGCCGGCTAATGAAAAACTGTTTTTT. Translation gives CSVPDGTGPANEKLFF.

The chain links TRBV28 to TRBJ2-5, with a weak D call TRBD2 (6 bases). The CDR3 is 13 amino acids. From germline, CDR1 is MDHEN and CDR2 SYDVKM. V was clipped by 10 bases and J by 4 bases, with 16 bases between them. Here the CDR3 reads CATQMGGRETQYF. The CDR3 nucleotides are TGTGCCACCCAGATGGGGGGTCGAGAGACCCAGTACTTC.

This clonotype was counted at least ten times. This chain links TRBV20-1 with TRBJ2-2, with D possibly matching TRBD1 (5 bases). The ends were cut back, 3 bases at V and 0 bases at J, with 11 bases in the middle. The CDR3 spans 15 residues. CDR1 and CDR2 (germline): DFQATT, SNEGSKA (reference sequence). The CDR3 reads CSASGQGPNTGELFF. CDR3 bases: TGCAGTGCTAGTGGGCAGGGTCCGAACACCGGGGAGCTGTTTTTT.

V and J are TRBV7-3 and TRBJ2-2; D not certain. V dropped 5 bases and J dropped 6 bases, with 10 bases sitting between them. Germline-derived CDR1 and CDR2 are SGHTA and FQGTGA. The CDR3 length is 13 residues. This CDR3 reads CASSPTGAGELFF. The CDR3 bases are TGTGCCAGCAGCCCTACTGGGGCCGGGGAGCTGTTTTTT.

This clonotype was seen a few times. The V gene is TRBV7-9, the J gene TRBJ2-2; perhaps TRBD2 as D (5 bases). CDR3 length: 13 amino acids. Germline-derived CDR1 and CDR2 are SEHNR and FQNEAQ (reference sequence). The CDR3 sequence: CGARPAGTGELFF. CDR3 nucleotides: TGTGGGGCTCGGCCGGCGGGCACCGGGGAGCTGTTTTTT.

This clonotype turned up a few times. The chain recombines TRBV20-1 with TRBJ2-1; either TRBD1 or TRBD2 may supply D (5 bases each). V was cut by 0 bases and J by 10 bases, with 16 bases left in between. Germline V CDR1 and CDR2: DFQATT, SNEGSKA (reference sequence). This CDR3 has 14 amino acids. CDR3 sequence: CSARDGRDGIEQFF. As DNA, the CDR3 is TGCAGTGCTAGAGATGGCAGGGACGGGATAGAGCAGTTCTTC.

This chain connects TRBV2 to TRBJ2-7; TRBD2 aligns across 8 bases. After removal of 6 bases from V and 5 bases from J, the junction contained 12 bases not matched to a gene. The CDR3 runs 15 residues. Germline CDR1 SNHLY, CDR2 FYNNEI. CDR3 bases: TGTGCCAGCAGGGGGAACTTAGCGGGATGGGACGAGCAGTACTTC. Translating gives CASRGNLAGWDEQYF.